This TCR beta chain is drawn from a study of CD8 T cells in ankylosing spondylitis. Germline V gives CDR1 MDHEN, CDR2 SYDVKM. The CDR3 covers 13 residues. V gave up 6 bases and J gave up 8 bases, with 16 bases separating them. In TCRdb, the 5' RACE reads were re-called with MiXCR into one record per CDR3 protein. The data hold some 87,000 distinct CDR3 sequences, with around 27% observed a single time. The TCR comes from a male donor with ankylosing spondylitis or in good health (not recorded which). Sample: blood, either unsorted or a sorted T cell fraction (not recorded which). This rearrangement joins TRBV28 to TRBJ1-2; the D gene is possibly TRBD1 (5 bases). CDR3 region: CASSRRARGGYTF. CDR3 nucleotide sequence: TGTGCCAGCAGCCGCAGGGCCCGCGGAGGCTACACCTTC.